This TCR beta chain emerged from a study of Ad26.COV2.S vaccination and SARS-CoV-2 variants. Overall study results and limits: Vaccine recipients surpassed placebo recipients in spike-specific TCR breadth.

The data were produced by immunoSEQ multiplex PCR, yet TCRdb's version contains in-frame clones alone and is incomplete. The table lists 300,000 to 400,000 clones, about 85% of them singletons. Germline-derived CDR1 and CDR2 are MNHEY and SVGAGI. J was trimmed by 3 bases and V by 5 bases; bases with no gene match: 5. The CDR3 runs to 14 residues. A remark on this clone: Its target is unknown.

Treatment described: 15 to 20 received Ad26.COV2.S at low or high dose, single or two shots; about 5 received placebo; per-sample allocation not given. Specimen acquisition occurred on day 63 following the initial vaccine or placebo injection. Recruitment in Boston yielded a donor of adult age, 18-55 years. Sample: peripheral blood, taken in a trial of Ad26.COV2.S vaccine versus placebo. The chain employs TRBV6-5 and TRBJ2-7; 9 bases fit TRBD1. The source is a person aged 18 to 59 who received the Ad26.COV2.S COVID-19 vaccine or a placebo. In nucleotides, the CDR3 is TGTGCCAGCAGTATACAGGGGGCTATCTACGAGCAGTACTTC. Translating it yields CASSIQGAIYEQYF.